This passage covers 31 T cell receptor beta chains from one sample sequenced in a study of shared clonotypes between healthy human individuals. Using immunoSEQ multiplex PCR, the repertoire was profiled, and TCRdb retains in-frame clones only, with some absent. The sample carries a few hundred thousand clones, around 78% recorded once. Sequenced input: PBMCs. Receptors were obtained from a woman aged 35 to 49 in good health. Some clones in this sample may be carry-over from other donors' samples.

A note on this clone: A far more abundant clone sits one base away, making this likely a read error. The V and J genes are TRBV5-4 and TRBJ2-1; 11 bases align to TRBD2. With V trimmed by 4 bases and J by 11 bases, 11 bases remained unmatched. Per germline, CDR1 SGHNT and CDR2 YYREEE (reference sequence). The CDR3 runs 15 residues. The CDR3 DNA follows: TGTGCCAGCAGCCCTCCTCTAGCGGGAGGTAAGAAGCAGTTCTTC. Its translation is CASSPPLAGGKKQFF.

The chain uses TRBV7-9 and TRBJ2-7; D is perhaps TRBD1 (6 bases). CDR3 size: 14 residues. V was clipped by 4 bases and J by 0 bases, with 10 bases between them. Germline loops: CDR1 SEHNR, CDR2 FQNEAQ (reference sequence). In DNA, the CDR3 is TGTGCCAGCAGCTCACGGACAGCCTCCTACGAGCAGTACTTC. Translating gives CASSSRTASYEQYF.

The chain has TRBV27 and TRBJ1-4; possible D gene TRBD1, 6 bases. Trimming cost V 4 bases and J 7 bases, with 16 bases left between them. CDR3 length: 15 residues. Germline CDR1 MNHEY, CDR2 SMNVEV (reference sequence). The CDR3 loop is CASSSYRVRGEKLFF. The CDR3 DNA is TGTGCCAGCAGTTCCTACAGGGTGAGGGGTGAAAAACTGTTTTTT. Using reference TRBV27 and TRBJ1-4 for the parts outside the CDR3, the full variable domain is EAQVTQNPRYLITVTGKKLTVTCSQNMNHEYMSWYRQDPGLGLRQIYYSMNVEVTDKGDVPEGYKVSRKEKRNFPLILESPSPNQTSLYFCASSSYRVRGEKLFFGSGTQLSVL.

On this clone: The same CDR3 also results from other DNA sequences found in this sample. V is TRBV4-2 and J is TRBJ2-5; the match to TRBD2 covers 16 bases. Germline CDR1 reads LGHNA; CDR2 reads YNFKEQ. This CDR3 contains 18 residues. After removal of 3 bases from V and 2 bases from J, the junction contained 6 bases not matched to a gene. DNA for the CDR3: TGTGCCAGCAGCCAGGGGACTAGCGGGAGGGGGGCACAAGAGACCCAGTACTTC. This sequence encodes CASSQGTSGRGAQETQYF.

This chain uses TRBV2 with TRBJ2-3, with TRBD1 as a possible D gene (5 bases). CDR1 and CDR2 (germline): SNHLY, FYNNEI. The CDR3 is made up of 14 amino acids. The ends were cut back, 6 bases at V and 0 bases at J, with 10 bases in the middle. Here the CDR3 reads CASSMQGSTDTQYF. The DNA for the CDR3 is TGTGCCAGCAGCATGCAGGGTAGCACAGATACGCAGTATTTT. The variable domain in full, completed from reference TRBV2 and TRBJ2-3, reads EPEVTQTPSHQVTQMGQEVILRCVPISNHLYFYWYRQILGQKVEFLVSFYNNEISEKSEIFDDQFSVERPDGSNFTLKIRSTKLEDSAMYFCASSMQGSTDTQYFGPGTRLTVL.

V and J are TRBV7-2 and TRBJ1-2, with TRBD1 identical over 11 bases. Germline CDR1 is SGHTA and CDR2 is FQGNSA. Germline trimming cut 5 bases from V and 4 bases from J; bases unmatched to any gene: 6. The CDR3 is 15 residues long. CDR3 DNA: TGTGCCAGCAGCCTGCGGACAGGGGGCATCTATGGCTACACCTTC. This translates into CASSLRTGGIYGYTF.

This clone was seen a single time. The chain has TRBV6-1 and TRBJ2-1, with D uncertain. Germline V CDR1 and CDR2: MNHNS, SASEGT. V was cut by 6 bases and J by 8 bases, with 11 bases left in between. The CDR3 covers 12 residues. Here the CDR3 reads CASRDHIYEQFF. CDR3 bases: TGTGCCAGCAGAGACCACATTTATGAGCAGTTCTTC.

V usage is TRBV18 and J usage is TRBJ2-1; TRBD2 agrees at 11 bases. Germline CDR1 reads KGHSH; CDR2 reads LQKENI. The CDR3 is 15 residues long. The V segment lost 4 bases and the J segment 9 bases; nucleotides outside the gene matches: 8. CDR3 sequence (DNA): TGTGCCAGCTCACTCACCCAAGGACTAGCGGGTGAGCAGTTCTTC. Translation gives CASSLTQGLAGEQFF. The whole variable domain, filled in from reference TRBV18 and TRBJ2-1, reads NAGVMQNPRHLVRRRGQEARLRCSPMKGHSHVYWYRQLPEEGLKFMVYLQKENIIDESGMPKERFSAEFPKEGPSILRIQQVVRGDSAAYFCASSLTQGLAGEQFFGPGTRLTVL.

This sequence joins TRBV7-2 and TRBJ2-3; D perhaps matches TRBD2 (6 bases). Germline V gives CDR1 SGHTA, CDR2 FQGNSA. Between the trimmed V and J ends, which lost 1 base and 3 bases, there was a span of 14 bases. This CDR3 region has 16 residues. CDR3 bases: TGTGCCAGCAGCTTAGTGACGGGAGATCGAACAGATACGCAGTATTTT. Encoded protein: CASSLVTGDRTDTQYF.

The rearrangement uses TRBV28 and TRBJ2-1; maybe TRBD2 (6 bases). The CDR3 length is 15 residues. Germline CDR1 is MDHEN and CDR2 is SYDVKM. The V end lost 3 bases, the J end lost 4 bases, and 13 bases lay between the germline ends. The CDR3 region has the DNA TGTGCCAGCAGTTTTCGGCTGGGGGGATACAATGAGCAGTTCTTC. It codes for CASSFRLGGYNEQFF.

V is TRBV9 and J is TRBJ2-1, with 7 bases that match TRBD2. The V gene's germline CDR1 is SGDLS and CDR2 YYNGEE. Trimming took 0 bases from V and 3 from J; bases not matched to a gene: 9. This CDR3 has 17 residues. For the CDR3, the DNA is TGTGCCAGCAGCGTAGGCCTGTTGCGGGAGCTCTACAATGAGCAGTTCTTC. It is translated as CASSVGLLRELYNEQFF.

The chain recombines TRBV2 with TRBJ2-3; TRBD1 agrees at 7 bases. This CDR3 has 14 residues. CDR1 and CDR2 from the germline V gene are SNHLY and FYNNEI. Trimming removed 3 bases from V and 3 bases from J; junction bases left unmatched: 3. CDR3 nucleotide sequence: TGTGCCAGCAGTGAGACGGGACAGACAGATACGCAGTATTTT. Translating gives CASSETGQTDTQYF.

The chain links TRBV25-1 to TRBJ2-7; tentatively, D is TRBD2 (5 bases). The ends were cut back, 6 bases at V and 0 bases at J, with 12 bases in the middle. CDR3 size: 14 residues. In germline, CDR1 is MGHDK, CDR2 SYGVNS. Here the CDR3 reads CASSPRGFSYEQYF. The CDR3 coding sequence is TGTGCCAGCAGCCCCCGGGGATTCTCCTACGAGCAGTACTTC.

The rearrangement links TRBV11-3 to TRBJ2-5; D possibly uses TRBD1 or TRBD2 (6 bases each). Germline values: CDR1 SGHNT, CDR2 YENEEA. Trimming stripped 1 base from V and 1 base from J, with 16 bases between. The CDR3 length is 17 residues. CDR3 in amino acids: CASSLGGGSLGQETQYF. CDR3 sequence (DNA): TGTGCCAGCAGCTTAGGAGGGGGGTCGCTCGGCCAAGAGACCCAGTACTTC. Filled out from reference TRBV11-3 and TRBJ2-5, the complete variable domain reads EAGVVQSPRYKIIEKKQPVAFWCNPISGHNTLYWYLQNLGQGPELLIRYENEEAVDDSQLPKDRFSAERLKGVDSTLKIQPAELGDSAVYLCASSLGGGSLGQETQYFGPGTRLLVL.

V and J are TRBV9 and TRBJ2-5, with 8 nucleotides matching TRBD2. Trimming at V came to 3 bases and at J to 4 bases, leaving 14 bases not matched to a gene. Looked up from germline, CDR1 is SGDLS and CDR2 is YYNGEE. The CDR3 consists of 17 residues. This CDR3 is CASSDRSASGSRETQYF. The CDR3 nucleotides are TGTGCCAGCAGCGACCGGTCGGCCAGCGGGAGTAGAGAGACCCAGTACTTC.

This rearrangement joins TRBV27 to TRBJ2-7; D possibly matches TRBD1 or TRBD2 (5 bases each). The CDR3 covers 12 residues. The V gene lost 5 bases and the J gene lost 7 bases, with 12 bases spanning the gap. Germline CDR1 and CDR2: MNHEY and SMNVEV (reference sequence). CDR3 coding DNA: TGTGCCAGCAGTATCCGGGGCGCGGAGCAGTACTTC. Its protein is CASSIRGAEQYF.

V and J are TRBV9 and TRBJ2-5, with 12 positions matching TRBD1. Germline V gene data show CDR1 as SGDLS and CDR2 as YYNGEE. The CDR3 has 16 amino acids. J lost 5 bases, V lost 3 bases, and 8 bases had no gene match. CDR3 DNA: TGTGCCAGCAGCGCCCCCGGGACAGGGGGCACGGAGACCCAGTACTTC. Its translation is CASSAPGTGGTETQYF.

This clone was observed a few times. A much more abundant neighbour one base away suggests this may be a read error. Other DNA sequences in the same sample also yield this CDR3. This CDR3 reads CASSSSYEQYF. The CDR3, as DNA: TGTGCCAGCAGTTCCTCCTACGAGCAGTACTTC. The chain combines TRBV27 with TRBJ2-7, with D unclear. Trimming cost V 4 bases and J 0 bases, with 1 base left between them. CDR1 and CDR2 (germline): MNHEY, SMNVEV (reference sequence). This CDR3 contains 11 residues.

V is TRBV25-1 and J is TRBJ2-5, with 11 bases matching TRBD1. Germline V gene sequence: CDR1 MGHDK, CDR2 SYGVNS. The CDR3 spans 15 residues. Trimming at V came to 8 bases and at J to 2 bases, leaving 7 bases not matched to a gene. Here the CDR3 reads CASEDRGLLQETQYF. For the CDR3, the DNA is TGTGCCAGCGAGGACAGGGGGCTTCTTCAAGAGACCCAGTACTTC.

This clone was seen a single time. A read error is the likely source, as a far larger clone sits one nucleotide away. Within the sample, other DNA sequences also encode this same CDR3. The rearrangement uses TRBV30 and TRBJ2-6; no reliable D call. Trimming took off 2 bases at V and 4 bases at J, with 15 bases between the two ends. Germline-derived CDR1 and CDR2 are GTSNPN and SVGIG (reference sequence). The CDR3 contains 16 residues. CDR3 bases: TGTGCCTGGAGTCGCATCGGGTCAGTCGGGGCCAACGTCCTGACTTTC. This codes for CAWSRIGSVGANVLTF.

This chain joins TRBV27 and TRBJ2-7, with 9 positions matching TRBD1. The CDR3 consists of 14 residues. V dropped 5 bases and J dropped 5; count of bases not matched to a gene: 7. The germline gives CDR1 MNHEY, CDR2 SMNVEV (reference sequence). The DNA of the CDR3 is TGTGCCAGCAGTACCGGGACAGGGTTCCACGAGCAGTACTTC. Translating gives CASSTGTGFHEQYF.

The chain combines TRBV6-5 with TRBJ2-1; no clear D gene. Deletions cut 4 bases from V and 0 bases from J, with 13 bases between. This CDR3 contains 16 residues. Germline lookup yields CDR1 MNHEY and CDR2 SVGAGI. This CDR3 reads CASSSYSLSSYNEQFF. The CDR3 DNA follows: TGTGCCAGCAGTTCTTATTCCCTGAGCTCCTACAATGAGCAGTTCTTC.

The rearrangement links TRBV9 to TRBJ1-1; no clear D gene. The CDR3 sequence is 15 residues long. CDR1 SGDLS and CDR2 YYNGEE come from the germline V gene. The ends were cut back, 0 bases at V and 3 bases at J, with 12 bases in the middle. CDR3 residues: CASSVGTSWDTEAFF. The CDR3 nucleotides are TGTGCCAGCAGCGTAGGTACATCCTGGGACACTGAAGCTTTCTTT. The full variable domain, rest sourced from reference TRBV9 and TRBJ1-1, is DSGVTQTPKHLITATGQRVTLRCSPRSGDLSVYWYQQSLDQGLQFLIQYYNGEERAKGNILERFSAQQFPDLHSELNLSSLELGDSALYFCASSVGTSWDTEAFFGQGTRLTVV.

The rearrangement uses TRBV7-2 and TRBJ1-4; 7 bases line up with TRBD1. Germline lookup yields CDR1 SGHTA and CDR2 FQGNSA. V was clipped by 5 bases and J by 5 bases; unmatched bases: 5. The CDR3 spans 14 residues. The CDR3 sequence is CASSLGQLNEKLFF. CDR3 bases: TGTGCCAGCAGCCTGGGACAGCTCAATGAAAAACTGTTTTTT. The full variable domain, with the rest looked up from reference TRBV7-2 and TRBJ1-4, is GAGVSQSPSNKVTEKGKDVELRCDPISGHTALYWYRQSLGQGLEFLIYFQGNSAPDKSGLPSDRFSAERTGGSVSTLTIQRTQQEDSAVYLCASSLGQLNEKLFFGSGTQLSVL.

CDR3 coding DNA: TGCGCCAGCACCCTAACGGGCCACGAGCAGTACTTC. Its protein product is CASTLTGHEQYF. This sequence joins TRBV10-1 and TRBJ2-7; unclear D gene. V was pared by 7 bases and J by 5 bases, with 12 bases between. The CDR3 consists of 12 residues. Germline V gene sequence: CDR1 WNHNN, CDR2 SYGVQD (reference sequence).

This clone showed up just a few times. This chain uses TRBV29-1 with TRBJ1-1; the D gene is possibly TRBD1 (5 bases). This CDR3 has 13 residues. V lost 7 bases to trimming and J lost 5 bases, with 17 bases between them. Germline CDR1 and CDR2: SQVTM and ANQGSEA. Here the CDR3 DNA reads TGCAGCGCCGGAGTGGGGGGAGGAACTGAAGCTTTCTTT. It yields the protein CSAGVGGGTEAFF.

Here the CDR3 DNA reads TGTGCCAGCAGCCGGGGGACTCGAGGCGAAAAACTGTTTTTT. Amino acid sequence: CASSRGTRGEKLFF. The V and J genes are TRBV2 and TRBJ1-4, with D tentatively TRBD1 (5 bases). The CDR3 is made up of 14 amino acids. V gave up 6 bases and J gave up 8 bases, with 16 bases separating them. Germline V gene lookup returns CDR1 SNHLY and CDR2 FYNNEI. The full variable domain, rest sourced from reference TRBV2 and TRBJ1-4, is EPEVTQTPSHQVTQMGQEVILRCVPISNHLYFYWYRQILGQKVEFLVSFYNNEISEKSEIFDDQFSVERPDGSNFTLKIRSTKLEDSAMYFCASSRGTRGEKLFFGSGTQLSVL.

This clone appeared once. This chain uses TRBV27 with TRBJ2-3; 10 bases are shared with TRBD2. V trimming: 9 bases; J trimming: 9 bases; junction bases outside the gene matches: 12. There are 14 residues in the CDR3. Looked up from germline, CDR1 is MNHEY and CDR2 is SMNVEV (reference sequence). CDR3 bases: TGTGCCAGTAAGACTAGCGGGCAGGTGGGGACGCAGTATTTT. It is translated as CASKTSGQVGTQYF.

This chain uses TRBV7-2 with TRBJ2-7, with D possibly TRBD2 on 6 matching bases. V gave up 8 bases and J gave up 3 bases, with 17 bases separating them. Germline loops: CDR1 SGHTA, CDR2 FQGNSA. This CDR3 contains 14 residues. In nucleotides, the CDR3 is TGTGCCAGCGAAACTAGCCCCGGAGTCTACGAGCAGTACTTC. Protein: CASETSPGVYEQYF.

Concerning this clone itself: Other DNA variants within this sample encode the same CDR3. The chain is built from TRBV7-9 and TRBJ2-7; 7 bases agree with TRBD1. Trimming took 4 bases from V and 3 from J; bases not matched to a gene: 3. CDR1 is SEHNR and CDR2 is FQNEAQ in the germline V gene (reference sequence). The CDR3 spans 13 residues. CDR3 protein: CASSSRTGYEQYF. In DNA form, the CDR3 reads TGTGCCAGCAGCTCTAGGACAGGCTACGAGCAGTACTTC.

This clone was observed at least ten times. This chain links TRBV5-1 with TRBJ1-1, with no clear D. The V end lost 0 bases, the J end lost 3 bases, and 9 bases lay between the germline ends. CDR3 length: 14 amino acids. In germline, CDR1 is SGHRS, CDR2 YFSETQ. CDR3 loop: CASSLAGYDTEAFF. CDR3 nucleotides: TGCGCCAGCAGCTTGGCGGGGTATGACACTGAAGCTTTCTTT.